The 2 T cell receptor beta chains below all came from one sample that was sequenced in a study of shared clonotypes between healthy human individuals. Here immunoSEQ multiplex PCR was the method, and the copy in TCRdb shows in-frame clones only, minus some. The data hold 650,000 to 800,000 clones, with just under 75% observed a single time. The sequenced sample was memory CD4+ T cells sorted from blood. Described subset: CD45RA-negative fraction. These receptor sequences come from a woman aged 30 to 39 in good health.

Note on this clone: Other DNA variants within this sample encode the same CDR3. J is TRBJ2-1 and V is TRBV25-1, with 9 bases aligning to TRBD1. CDR1 is MGHDK and CDR2 is SYGVNS in the germline V gene. Trimming cost V 6 bases and J 3 bases; bases outside gene matches: 3. The CDR3 has 14 amino acids. CDR3 in amino acids: CASSRDRDYNEQFF. CDR3 bases: TGTGCCAGCAGCCGGGACAGGGACTACAATGAGCAGTTCTTC.

J is TRBJ2-3 and V is TRBV30; 10 bases map to TRBD2. The CDR3 consists of 15 residues. The germline gives CDR1 GTSNPN, CDR2 SVGIG (reference sequence). Germline trimming cut 5 bases from V and 1 base from J; bases unmatched to any gene: 6. The CDR3 DNA is TGTGCCTGGCTTCGGACTAGCGGAGGCACAGATACGCAGTATTTT. This gives the protein CAWLRTSGGTDTQYF.